The 16 T cell receptor beta chains below come from one sample, sequenced in a study of tumor-infiltrating lymphocytes in primary liver carcinoma. DNA and RNA were both co-extracted from roughly 18-30 mg of bulk tissue that had not been sorted. Starting material of 400 to 600 ng total RNA yielded TCR beta cDNA via a constant-region primer. Construction of TCR beta libraries relied on three successive nested multiplex PCR rounds employing slightly modified ARM-PCR. The two initial PCR rounds, about 9 cycles each, used TRBV1-TRBV30 forward and C-beta reverse primers. TCRdb re-analysed the multiplex PCR reads in MiXCR, keeping a single row per CDR3 protein. The sample lists about 120,000 distinct CDR3 sequences; nearly 70% were seen once. The sequenced sample was tumor-adjacent normal liver tissue. These receptors were taken from a woman in her sixties or seventies with primary liver carcinoma and hepatitis B virus infection.

The V and J genes are TRBV7-8 and TRBJ2-5; 8 bases are shared with TRBD2. The CDR3 is 16 amino acids. Germline V CDR1 and CDR2: SGHVS, FQNEAQ. CDR3 sequence reads: CASGLLLGLVGETQYF. Here the CDR3 DNA reads TGTGCAAGCGGCTTACTCTTGGGACTAGTAGGAGAGACCCAGTACTTC.

Regarding this clonotype: A much larger clone differs by one base, so this may be a read error. This rearrangement joins TRBV30 to TRBJ1-1, with D tentatively TRBD1 (6 bases). Deletions cut 4 bases from V and 2 bases from J, with 8 bases between. The CDR3 has 12 amino acids. Germline V CDR1 and CDR2: GTSNPN, SVGIG (reference sequence). The CDR3, as DNA: TGTGCCTGGAAGGGACATAACACTGAAGCTTTCTTT. Translation gives CAWKGHNTEAFF.

The genes are TRBV28 and TRBJ2-2; D tentatively fits TRBD1 or TRBD2 (5 bases each). Germline CDR1 reads MDHEN; CDR2 reads SYDVKM. The V gene lost 4 bases and the J gene lost 0 bases, with 18 bases spanning the gap. The CDR3 sequence is 18 residues long. The CDR3 DNA follows: TGTGCCAGCAGTTCCCTCTGGGACCGAGAAACGAACACCGGGGAGCTGTTTTTT. This sequence encodes CASSSLWDRETNTGELFF. Supplemented by reference TRBV28 and TRBJ2-2, the full variable domain reads DVKVTQSSRYLVKRTGEKVFLECVQDMDHENMFWYRQDPGLGLRLIYFSYDVKMKEKGDIPEGYSVSREKKERFSLILESASTNQTSMYLCASSSLWDRETNTGELFFGEGSRLTVL.

On this clonotype: Its ends do not fully match the called genes, so a read error is possible. The chain recombines TRBV7-9 with TRBJ2-5, with D possibly being TRBD1 (5 bases). Germline assignment: CDR1 SEHNR and CDR2 FQNEAQ (reference sequence). The CDR3 spans 16 residues. The DNA for the CDR3 is TGTGCCAGCAGCTTAGAGGGGCTAGTGACCCAAGAGACCCAGTATTTC. It encodes CASSLEGLVTQETQYF.

The chain couples TRBV2 to TRBJ2-7; tentatively, D is TRBD1 (6 bases). The CDR3 runs to 17 residues. Trimming took 3 bases from V and 0 from J, leaving 18 bases between them. Germline V gene sequence: CDR1 SNHLY, CDR2 FYNNEI. The CDR3 region is CASSDSRWAGDSYEQYF. In DNA form, the CDR3 reads TGTGCCAGCAGTGACTCCCGATGGGCAGGGGACTCCTACGAGCAGTACTTC. Full variable domain (remainder filled in from reference TRBV2 and TRBJ2-7): EPEVTQTPSHQVTQMGQEVILRCVPISNHLYFYWYRQILGQKVEFLVSFYNNEISEKSEIFDDQFSVERPDGSNFTLKIRSTKLEDSAMYFCASSDSRWAGDSYEQYFGPGTRLTVT.

This clonotype showed up many times. The gene calls are TRBV29-1 and TRBJ2-5, with 9 positions matching TRBD2. CDR1 and CDR2 from the germline V gene are SQVTM and ANQGSEA. With 6 bases clipped from V and 4 bases from J, the junction kept 12 bases outside the gene matches. This CDR3 region has 15 residues. CDR3 in DNA: TGCAGCGTCGCCTCGGGTAGCGGGAGAGGAGAGACCCAGTACTTC. This codes for CSVASGSGRGETQYF.

A single count supports this clonotype. One end of the junction does not line up with germline, which may come from a read error. The rearrangement uses TRBV11-2 and TRBJ2-3, with 9 bases aligning to TRBD2. The germline gives CDR1 SGHAT, CDR2 FQNNGV. This CDR3 contains 16 residues. The CDR3 sequence is CARSLRTSEGTDRQYF. The CDR3 bases are TGTGCCAGAAGCCTACGGACTAGCGAAGGCACAGATAGGCAGTATTTT.

This clonotype was counted at least ten times. The chain employs TRBV12-3 or TRBV12-4 and TRBJ1-1, with D hard to call. V lost 4 bases to trimming and J lost 0 bases, with 15 bases between them. CDR3 length: 16 residues. The CDR3 region is CASSSADGRLNTEAFF. The CDR3 nucleotides are TGTGCCAGCAGTTCGGCAGATGGACGGTTGAACACTGAAGCTTTCTTT.

By sample fraction, this clonotype is medium-sized. The CDR3 sequence is CASNLGGTLYEQYF. CDR3 DNA: TGTGCCAGCAATCTCGGCGGGACCCTCTACGAGCAGTACTTC. The rearrangement links TRBV11-2 to TRBJ2-7; possibly TRBD2 for D (6 bases). The CDR3 sequence is 14 residues long. Trimming removed 7 bases at V and 3 bases at J, with 16 bases between. Germline CDR1 is SGHAT and CDR2 is FQNNGV.

Many counts were recorded for this clonotype. CDR3 coding DNA: TGTGCCATCAGTGAGGGGGGGAGTGTTTACAATGAGCAGTTCTTC. This gives the protein CAISEGGSVYNEQFF. The genes are TRBV10-3 and TRBJ2-1, with a tentative D call TRBD2 (6 bases). This CDR3 region has 15 residues. Germline V gene lookup returns CDR1 ENHRY and CDR2 SYGVKD. V was clipped by 2 bases and J by 4 bases, with 12 bases between them.

The rearrangement links TRBV11-2 to TRBJ2-2; D call uncertain. This CDR3 has 12 amino acids. Germline CDR1 SGHAT, CDR2 FQNNGV. CDR3 loop: CACTDVAGELFF. DNA for the CDR3: TGTGCTTGCACCGACGTAGCCGGGGAGCTGTTTTTT.

This sequence joins TRBV29-1 and TRBJ2-1, with D perhaps TRBD1 (7 bases). The CDR3 totals 14 residues. Germline CDR1 is SQVTM and CDR2 is ANQGSEA. Trimming removed 4 bases from V and 4 bases from J, with 14 bases in between. As DNA, the CDR3 is TGCAGCGTTGCGGAGGGACAGTATTACAATGAGCAGTTCTTC. Encoded protein: CSVAEGQYYNEQFF.

To note about this clonotype: The CDR3 ends on some other residue instead of the conserved phenylalanine or tryptophan, so this is likely a read error. The chain joins TRBV6-5 to TRBJ2-3; D gene uncertain. Germline V gene sequence: CDR1 MNHEY, CDR2 SVGAGI. This CDR3 region has 14 residues. CDR3 DNA: TGTGCCAACAGTCATAGCCCTCGTGACGGTACGCAGTATTCT. It yields the protein CANSHSPRDGTQYS.

Only one count was recorded for this clonotype. The V gene is TRBV29-1, the J gene TRBJ1-2, with D tentatively TRBD1 (5 bases). The CDR3 length is 13 residues. V lost 0 bases and J 9 bases, leaving 14 bases between the germline ends. Per the germline V gene, CDR1 is SQVTM and CDR2 is ANQGSEA. The CDR3 nucleotides read TGCAGCGTTGAAGAGTCAGGGCCAAATTGCTACACCTTC. Protein: CSVEESGPNCYTF.

This clonotype was counted between two and nine times. This may arise from a read error, as a much more abundant clone is one base away. V usage is TRBV7-8 and J usage is TRBJ2-3; the D is unclear. The CDR3 has 13 amino acids. Germline V gene sequence: CDR1 SGHVS, CDR2 FQNEAQ. CDR3 amino acids: CVSSFGGTDTQYF. In DNA form, the CDR3 reads TGTGTCAGCAGCTTCGGAGGCACAGATACGCAGTATTTT.

CDR3 sequence reads: CSTRGLAVVTDTQYF. CDR3 bases: TGCAGCACACGAGGGCTAGCGGTCGTCACAGATACGCAGTATTTT. The rearrangement joins TRBV29-1 to TRBJ2-3; 7 bases are shared with TRBD2. Germline V gene lookup returns CDR1 SQVTM and CDR2 ANQGSEA. The junction had 13 bases not matched to a gene; V was cut back by 8 bases and J by 2 bases. The CDR3 runs 15 residues.